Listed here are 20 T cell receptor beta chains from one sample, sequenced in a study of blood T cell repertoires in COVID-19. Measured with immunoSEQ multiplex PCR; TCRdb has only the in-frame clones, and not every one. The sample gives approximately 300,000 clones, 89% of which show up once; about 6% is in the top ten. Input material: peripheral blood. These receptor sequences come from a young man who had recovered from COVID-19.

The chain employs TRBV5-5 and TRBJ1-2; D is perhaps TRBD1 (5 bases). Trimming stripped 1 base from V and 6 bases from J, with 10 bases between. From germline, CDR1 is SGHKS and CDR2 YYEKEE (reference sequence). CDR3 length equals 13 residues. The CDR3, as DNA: TGTGCCAGCAGCTTGCAACCAGGGAATGGCTACACCTTC. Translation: CASSLQPGNGYTF.

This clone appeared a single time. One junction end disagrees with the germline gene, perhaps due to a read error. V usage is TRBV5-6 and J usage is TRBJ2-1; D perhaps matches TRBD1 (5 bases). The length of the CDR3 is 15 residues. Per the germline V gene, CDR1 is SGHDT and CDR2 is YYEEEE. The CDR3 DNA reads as TGTACCAGCAGCTCAAACCTTGGACACTACAATGAGCAGTTCTTC. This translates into CTSSSNLGHYNEQFF.

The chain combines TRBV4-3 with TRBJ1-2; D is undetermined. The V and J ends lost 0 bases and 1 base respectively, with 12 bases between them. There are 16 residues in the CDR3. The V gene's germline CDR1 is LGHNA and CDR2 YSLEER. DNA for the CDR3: TGCGCCAGCAGCCAAGAAGAGGGCCCTTTTAACTATGGCTACACCTTC. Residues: CASSQEEGPFNYGYTF.

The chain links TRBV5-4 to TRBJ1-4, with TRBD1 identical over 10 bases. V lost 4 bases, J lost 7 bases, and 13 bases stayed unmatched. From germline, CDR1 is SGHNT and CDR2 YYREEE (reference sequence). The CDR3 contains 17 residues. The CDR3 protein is CASSRSTGGQVGEKLFF. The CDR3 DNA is TGTGCCAGCAGCAGATCGACAGGGGGCCAAGTTGGTGAAAAACTGTTTTTT.

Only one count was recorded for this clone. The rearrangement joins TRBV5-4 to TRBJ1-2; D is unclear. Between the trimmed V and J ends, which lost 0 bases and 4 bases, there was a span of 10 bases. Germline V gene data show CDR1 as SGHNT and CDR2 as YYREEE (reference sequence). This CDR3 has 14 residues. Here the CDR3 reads CASSLGLIFYGYTF. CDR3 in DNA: TGTGCCAGCAGCTTGGGCCTAATCTTCTATGGCTACACCTTC.

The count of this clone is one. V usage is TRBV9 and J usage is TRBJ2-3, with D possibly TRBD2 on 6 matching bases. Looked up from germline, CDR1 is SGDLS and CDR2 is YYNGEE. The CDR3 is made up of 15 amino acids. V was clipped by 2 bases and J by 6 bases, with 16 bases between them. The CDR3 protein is CASSVWDSTGDTQYF. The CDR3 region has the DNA TGTGCCAGCAGCGTGTGGGACTCAACTGGGGATACGCAGTATTTT.

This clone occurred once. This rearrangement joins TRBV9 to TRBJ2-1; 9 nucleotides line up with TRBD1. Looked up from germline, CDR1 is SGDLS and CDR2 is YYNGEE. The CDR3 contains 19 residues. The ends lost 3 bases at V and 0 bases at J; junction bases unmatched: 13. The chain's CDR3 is CASSGSDRGGISSYNEQFF. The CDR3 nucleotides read TGTGCCAGCAGCGGTAGCGACAGGGGGGGAATTAGCTCCTACAATGAGCAGTTCTTC. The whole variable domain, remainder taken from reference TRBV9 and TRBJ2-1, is DSGVTQTPKHLITATGQRVTLRCSPRSGDLSVYWYQQSLDQGLQFLIQYYNGEERAKGNILERFSAQQFPDLHSELNLSSLELGDSALYFCASSGSDRGGISSYNEQFFGPGTRLTVL.

CDR3 protein: CASSAPPGGELFF. The CDR3 DNA is TGTGCCAGTAGCGCCCCCCCGGGCGGGGAGCTGTTTTTT. The V call is TRBV19, the J call TRBJ2-2, with no clear D. CDR1 is LNHDA, CDR2 SQIVND, per germline (reference sequence). The V gene lost 6 bases and the J gene lost 7 bases, with 12 bases spanning the gap. The CDR3 loop spans 13 amino acids.

CDR3 region: CASRPGHDEKLFF. The CDR3 DNA follows: TGTGCCAGCAGACCGGGACATGATGAAAAACTGTTTTTT. The chain has TRBV12-3 or TRBV12-4 and TRBJ1-4, with D maybe TRBD1 (6 bases). Trimming took off 6 bases at V and 6 bases at J, with 11 bases between the two ends. This CDR3 comprises 13 residues.

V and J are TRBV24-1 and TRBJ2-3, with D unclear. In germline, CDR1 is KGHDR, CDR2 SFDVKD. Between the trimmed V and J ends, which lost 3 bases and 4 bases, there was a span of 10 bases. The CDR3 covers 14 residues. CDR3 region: CATSDPAAPDTQYF. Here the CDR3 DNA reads TGTGCCACCAGTGATCCCGCGGCGCCAGATACGCAGTATTTT.

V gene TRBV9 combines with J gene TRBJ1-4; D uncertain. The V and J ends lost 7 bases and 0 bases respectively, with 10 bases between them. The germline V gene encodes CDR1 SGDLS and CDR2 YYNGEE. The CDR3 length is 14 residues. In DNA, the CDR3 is TGTGCCAGCGGGCCTCCCTCAACTAATGAAAAACTGTTTTTT. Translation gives CASGPPSTNEKLFF.

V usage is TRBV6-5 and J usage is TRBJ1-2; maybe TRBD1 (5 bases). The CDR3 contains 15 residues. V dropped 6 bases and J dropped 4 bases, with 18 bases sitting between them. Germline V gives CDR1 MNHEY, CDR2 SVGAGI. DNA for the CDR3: TGTGCCAGCAGCTCAGCAGGGAGGGCGCTCTATGGCTACACCTTC. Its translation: CASSSAGRALYGYTF.

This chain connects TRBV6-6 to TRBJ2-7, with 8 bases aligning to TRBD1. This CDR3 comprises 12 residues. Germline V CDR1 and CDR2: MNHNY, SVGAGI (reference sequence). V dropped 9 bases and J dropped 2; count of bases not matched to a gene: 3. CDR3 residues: CASSTGAYEQYF. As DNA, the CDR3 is TGTGCCAGTTCGACAGGGGCCTACGAGCAGTACTTC.

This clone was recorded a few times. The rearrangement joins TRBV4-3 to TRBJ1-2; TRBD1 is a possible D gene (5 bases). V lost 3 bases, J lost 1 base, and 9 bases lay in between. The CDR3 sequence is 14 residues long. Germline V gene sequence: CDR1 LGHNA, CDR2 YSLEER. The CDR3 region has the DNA TGCGCCAGCAGCCATGGGGGAGGTAACTATGGCTACACCTTC. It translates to CASSHGGGNYGYTF.

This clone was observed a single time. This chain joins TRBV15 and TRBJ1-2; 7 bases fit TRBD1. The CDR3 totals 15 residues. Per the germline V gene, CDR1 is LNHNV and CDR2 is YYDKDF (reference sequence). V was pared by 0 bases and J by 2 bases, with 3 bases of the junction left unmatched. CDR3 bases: TGTGCCACCAGCAGAGAGCCAGGGGGGAACTATGGCTACACCTTC. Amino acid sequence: CATSREPGGNYGYTF.

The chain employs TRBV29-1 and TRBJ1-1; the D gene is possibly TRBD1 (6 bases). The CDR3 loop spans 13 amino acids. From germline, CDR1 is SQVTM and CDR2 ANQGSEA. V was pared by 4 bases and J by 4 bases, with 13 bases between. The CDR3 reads CSVVQGGATEAFF. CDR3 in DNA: TGCAGCGTTGTACAGGGAGGGGCCACTGAAGCTTTCTTT. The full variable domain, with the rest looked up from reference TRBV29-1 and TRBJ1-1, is SAVISQKPSRDICQRGTSLTIQCQVDSQVTMMFWYRQQPGQSLTLIATANQGSEATYESGFVIDKFPISRPNLTFSTLTVSNMSPEDSSIYLCSVVQGGATEAFFGQGTRLTVV.

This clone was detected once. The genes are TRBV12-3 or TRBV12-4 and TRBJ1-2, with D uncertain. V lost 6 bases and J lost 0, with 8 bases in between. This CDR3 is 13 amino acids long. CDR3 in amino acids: CASSPEPNYGYTF. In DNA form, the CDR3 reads TGTGCCAGCAGCCCGGAGCCTAACTATGGCTACACCTTC.

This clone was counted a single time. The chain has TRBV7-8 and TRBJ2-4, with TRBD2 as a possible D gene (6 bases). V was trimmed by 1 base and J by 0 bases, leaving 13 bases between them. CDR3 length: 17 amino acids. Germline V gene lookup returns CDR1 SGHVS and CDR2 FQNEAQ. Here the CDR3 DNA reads TGTGCCAGCAGCTTAGATGCGGACTACATAGCCAAAAACATTCAGTACTTC. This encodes CASSLDADYIAKNIQYF.

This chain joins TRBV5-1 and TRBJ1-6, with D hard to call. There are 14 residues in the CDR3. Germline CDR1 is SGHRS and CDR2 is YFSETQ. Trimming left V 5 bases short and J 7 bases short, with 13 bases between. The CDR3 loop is CASRMASMNSPLHF. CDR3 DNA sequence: TGCGCCAGCAGGATGGCATCAATGAATTCACCCCTCCACTTT.

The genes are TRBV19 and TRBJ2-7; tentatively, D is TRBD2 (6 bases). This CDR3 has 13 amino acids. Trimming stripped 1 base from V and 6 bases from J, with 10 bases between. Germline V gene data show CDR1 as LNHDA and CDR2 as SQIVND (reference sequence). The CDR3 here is CASSIAGDGEQYF. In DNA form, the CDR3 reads TGTGCCAGTAGTATAGCGGGGGACGGCGAGCAGTACTTC.